Here is one T cell receptor (beta chain) with its context. The sample is drawn from a study of blood T cell repertoires in COVID-19. Original handling: Amplified reference gene primers provided the basis for estimating nucleated cell counts. Profiling relied on immunoSEQ multiplex PCR, and the TCRdb table lists in-frame clones only, not all of them. V and J calls and clone size are as listed in that table; D and trimming were resolved from the DNA. The sample contains under 350,000 clones, 86% of which appear only once. Recovery meant two consecutive negative NP/OP PCR tests, professional clearance, or resolved symptoms. Looked up from germline, CDR1 is LGHNA and CDR2 is YSLEER. Trimming pared 0 bases from V and 4 bases from J, leaving 14 bases between. The CDR3 runs 16 residues.

This receptor was taken from a woman under 30 who had recovered from COVID-19. Sequenced input: PBMCs or T cells enriched from blood (not recorded which). The rearrangement joins TRBV4-3 to TRBJ2-3, with D tentatively TRBD2 (6 bases). CDR3 bases: TGCGCCAGCAGCCAAGATAGGGACTTGCTGGCAGATACGCAGTATTTT. Its protein product is CASSQDRDLLADTQYF.